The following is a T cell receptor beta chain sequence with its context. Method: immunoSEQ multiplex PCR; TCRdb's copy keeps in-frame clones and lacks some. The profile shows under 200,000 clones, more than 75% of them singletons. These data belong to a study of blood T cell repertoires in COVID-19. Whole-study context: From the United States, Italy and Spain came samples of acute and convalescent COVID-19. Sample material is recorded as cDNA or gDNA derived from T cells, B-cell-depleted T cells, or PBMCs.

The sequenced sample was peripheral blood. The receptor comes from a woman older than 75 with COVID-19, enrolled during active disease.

CDR3 protein: CASSYTEENGELFF. DNA of the CDR3: TGTGCCAGCAGTTATACCGAAGAGAACGGGGAGCTGTTTTTT. V gene TRBV6-5 combines with J gene TRBJ2-2; D is unresolved. The V gene lost 3 bases and the J gene lost 7 bases, with 12 bases spanning the gap. The CDR3 loop spans 14 amino acids. CDR1 and CDR2 (germline): MNHEY, SVGAGI.